The clone carrying this TCR beta chain came up a few times. Its antigen is not identified. A deep-level run was used for the assay. The table came from immunoSEQ multiplex PCR; TCRdb's copy has only in-frame clones and leaves some out. The sample yields 97,000 or so clones, roughly 50% seen once. Genomic DNA for unsorted samples, which was extracted with the QIAamp DNA Blood Mini kit, came from some 84 million PBMCs. This entry belongs to a study of shared clonotypes between healthy human individuals. Study results and limitations: Blood was the sole source, and tissue repertoires probably differ.

This CDR3 comprises 15 residues. V trimming: 1 base; J trimming: 4 bases; junction bases outside the gene matches: 3. CDR1 is SGHDN, CDR2 FVKESK, per germline. The sample taken for sequencing was PBMCs. The TCR comes from a woman aged 40 to 50 in good health. Some clones in this sample may be carry-over from other donors' samples. V gene TRBV14 combines with J gene TRBJ1-4, with 7 bases matching TRBD1. The CDR3 DNA reads TGTGCCAGCAGCCAAGCGGGACAGATTAATGAAAAACTGTTTTTT. Its translation: CASSQAGQINEKLFF. The full variable domain, with the rest looked up from reference TRBV14 and TRBJ1-4, is EAGVTQFPSHSVIEKGQTVTLRCDPISGHDNLYWYRRVMGKEIKFLLHFVKESKQDESGMPNNRFLAERTGGTYSTLKVQPAELEDSGVYFCASSQAGQINEKLFFGSGTQLSVL.